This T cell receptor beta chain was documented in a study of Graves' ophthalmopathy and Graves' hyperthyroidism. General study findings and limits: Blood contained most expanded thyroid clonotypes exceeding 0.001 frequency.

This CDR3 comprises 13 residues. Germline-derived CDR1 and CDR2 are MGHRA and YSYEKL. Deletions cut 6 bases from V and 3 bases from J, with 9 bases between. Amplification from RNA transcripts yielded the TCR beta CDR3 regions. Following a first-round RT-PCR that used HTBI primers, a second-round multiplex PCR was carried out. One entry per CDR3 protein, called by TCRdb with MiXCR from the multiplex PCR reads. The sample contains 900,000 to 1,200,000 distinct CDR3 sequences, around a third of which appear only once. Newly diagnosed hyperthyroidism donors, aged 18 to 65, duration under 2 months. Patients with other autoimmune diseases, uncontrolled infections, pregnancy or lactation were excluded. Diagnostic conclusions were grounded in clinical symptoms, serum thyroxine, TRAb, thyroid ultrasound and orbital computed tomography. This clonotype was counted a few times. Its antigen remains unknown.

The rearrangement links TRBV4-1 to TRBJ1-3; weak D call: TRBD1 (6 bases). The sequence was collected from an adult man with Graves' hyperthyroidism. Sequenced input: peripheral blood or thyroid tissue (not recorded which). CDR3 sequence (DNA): TGCGCCAGCAGACTGGACAGTGGAAACACCATATATTTT. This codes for CASRLDSGNTIYF.